Presented here are 18 T cell receptor beta chains from one specimen sequenced in a study of technical replicates of blood from a few donors. Method: immunoSEQ multiplex PCR; TCRdb's copy keeps in-frame clones and lacks some. Among tens of thousands of clones listed, 94% were seen once. Material: T cells isolated from PBMCs. These receptors came from a human donor in good health.

J is TRBJ2-6 and V is TRBV28; D may be TRBD1 (5 bases). Germline-derived CDR1 and CDR2 are MDHEN and SYDVKM. The CDR3 consists of 18 residues. V lost 6 bases, J lost 0 bases, and 18 bases lay in between. The CDR3 sequence: CASRRVGSGHSGANVLTF. As DNA, the CDR3 is TGTGCCAGCAGACGGGTGGGTTCAGGGCACTCTGGGGCCAACGTCCTGACTTTC.

The chain carries TRBV10-2 and TRBJ2-5, with 14 bases fitting TRBD2. Per germline, CDR1 WSHSY and CDR2 SAAADI. The CDR3 runs 15 residues. V was pared by 4 bases and J by 2 bases, with 0 bases of the junction left unmatched. The CDR3 region is CASSGTSGGQETQYF. The CDR3 DNA sequence: TGCGCCAGCAGTGGGACTAGCGGGGGGCAAGAGACCCAGTACTTC.

The chain uses TRBV5-4 and TRBJ2-5; 10 nucleotides line up with TRBD2. Looked up from germline, CDR1 is SGHNT and CDR2 is YYREEE (reference sequence). The CDR3 contains 16 residues. After removal of 0 bases from V and 6 bases from J, the junction contained 8 bases not matched to a gene. The CDR3 coding sequence is TGTGCCAGCAGCTTGGAGGTTCTAGCGGGGGTTCAGACCCAGTACTTC. It yields the protein CASSLEVLAGVQTQYF.

This clone was found a few times. CDR3: CASSFRLAGGPGWDEQFF. CDR3 coding DNA: TGTGCCAGCAGCTTTAGACTAGCGGGGGGGCCAGGATGGGATGAGCAGTTCTTC. V gene TRBV7-9 combines with J gene TRBJ2-1, with 14 bases fitting TRBD2. The CDR3 length is 18 residues. CDR1 and CDR2 from the germline V gene are SEHNR and FQNEAQ (reference sequence). J was trimmed by 8 bases and V by 3 bases; bases with no gene match: 12.

The J gene is TRBJ2-7, the V gene TRBV7-7, with 7 bases fitting TRBD1. This CDR3 region has 19 residues. The germline V gene has CDR1 SSHAT and CDR2 FNYEAQ (reference sequence). The junction had 18 bases not matched to a gene; V was cut back by 1 base and J by 3 bases. The CDR3 sequence: CASSLVTCDRDEVHYEQYF. The CDR3 DNA is TGTGCCAGCAGCTTAGTTACTTGCGACAGGGACGAAGTTCACTACGAGCAGTACTTC.

This chain joins TRBV10-3 and TRBJ2-1, with TRBD2 matching 12 bases. V lost 7 bases, J lost 9 bases, and 10 bases stayed unmatched. This CDR3 has 15 residues. CDR1 is ENHRY and CDR2 is SYGVKD in the germline V gene. CDR3 DNA sequence: TGTGCCATCAATAGCCGGACTAGCGGGATCGGTGAGCAGTTCTTC. Translated: CAINSRTSGIGEQFF.

This clone was observed once. The chain couples TRBV12-5 to TRBJ1-5; 9 bases are shared with TRBD1. The CDR3 is made up of 16 amino acids. Germline-derived CDR1 and CDR2 are LGHNT and FRNRAP. V shed 6 bases, J shed 0 bases, and the junction held 6 bases outside the gene matches. This CDR3 reads CASGPGTGNSNQPQHF. The CDR3 region has the DNA TGTGCTAGTGGACCGGGGACAGGGAATAGCAATCAGCCCCAGCATTTT.

This chain uses TRBV30 with TRBJ2-5, with unresolved D. Deletions cut 0 bases from V and 1 base from J, with 9 bases between. The CDR3 runs to 14 residues. The germline gives CDR1 GTSNPN, CDR2 SVGIG (reference sequence). The CDR3 loop is CAWSVYLIQETQYF. CDR3 nucleotide sequence: TGTGCCTGGAGTGTCTATCTAATCCAAGAGACCCAGTACTTC.

V gene TRBV7-7 combines with J gene TRBJ2-7; TRBD1 matches at 9 bases. Per the germline V gene, CDR1 is SSHAT and CDR2 is FNYEAQ (reference sequence). The CDR3 spans 12 residues. Trimming cost V 6 bases and J 9 bases; bases outside gene matches: 6. The CDR3 nucleotides read TGTGCCAGCAGAGGGACAGGGACAAGGCAGTACTTC. Protein: CASRGTGTRQYF.

The rearrangement joins TRBV6-5 to TRBJ2-7; D perhaps matches TRBD2 (7 bases). This CDR3 has 15 residues. V was clipped by 5 bases and J by 3 bases, with 17 bases between them. Germline V lookup: CDR1 MNHEY, CDR2 SVGAGI. As DNA, the CDR3 is TGTGCCAGCAGTACTGAAGGGGGGGTATTCTACGAGCAGTACTTC. As protein: CASSTEGGVFYEQYF.

The chain employs TRBV7-2 and TRBJ2-7, with D hard to call. Germline loops: CDR1 SGHTA, CDR2 FQGNSA. The CDR3 sequence is 15 residues long. Between the trimmed V and J ends, which lost 2 bases and 3 bases, there was a span of 14 bases. CDR3 DNA sequence: TGTGCCAGCAGCTTAACTTATCAACCCGACTACGAGCAGTACTTC. Amino acids: CASSLTYQPDYEQYF.

The CDR3 DNA is TGCGCCAGCAGCTCCCTCGGCCAAGAGACCCAGTACTTC. Protein product: CASSSLGQETQYF. This chain uses TRBV5-1 with TRBJ2-5, with D uncertain. CDR1 SGHRS and CDR2 YFSETQ come from the germline V gene. CDR3 length: 13 amino acids. Trimming shortened V by 3 bases and J by 1 base, and 7 bases separated the two germline ends.

The V and J genes are TRBV5-5 and TRBJ2-3; D is unresolved. V was pared by 4 bases and J by 0 bases, with 12 bases between. Germline V gene sequence: CDR1 SGHKS, CDR2 YYEKEE (reference sequence). The CDR3 loop spans 15 amino acids. CDR3 sequence: CASSPGSPSTDTQYF. The CDR3 DNA sequence: TGTGCCAGCAGCCCGGGTTCCCCTAGCACAGATACGCAGTATTTT.

The genes are TRBV5-6 and TRBJ2-5, with 8 bases identical to TRBD1. The germline V gene has CDR1 SGHDT and CDR2 YYEEEE. CDR3 size: 16 residues. The V segment lost 4 bases and the J segment 3 bases; nucleotides outside the gene matches: 11. The CDR3 loop is CASSTRYRGWEETQYF. The CDR3, as DNA: TGTGCCAGCAGCACCAGATACAGGGGGTGGGAAGAGACCCAGTACTTC.

The rearrangement joins TRBV18 to TRBJ2-7, with a tentative D call TRBD1 (5 bases). This CDR3 region has 14 residues. CDR1 KGHSH and CDR2 LQKENI come from the germline V gene. Trimming cost V 3 bases and J 5 bases, with 14 bases left between them. This CDR3 reads CASSPPGLWDEQYF. The CDR3 nucleotides read TGTGCCAGCTCACCTCCAGGGCTTTGGGACGAGCAGTACTTC.

J is TRBJ2-3 and V is TRBV5-6; 9 nucleotides match TRBD2. The trim removed 2 bases at V and 6 bases at J, leaving 10 bases unmatched. CDR1 is SGHDT and CDR2 is YYEEEE in the germline V gene. The CDR3 sequence is 16 residues long. The CDR3 coding sequence is TGTGCCAGCAGCTTTGTTCGGGCGGGGGGGTCGGATACGCAGTATTTT. Protein sequence: CASSFVRAGGSDTQYF.

This clone appeared a few times. The chain recombines TRBV2 with TRBJ2-2; 10 bases are shared with TRBD2. The V gene's germline CDR1 is SNHLY and CDR2 FYNNEI. The length of the CDR3 is 15 residues. Unmatched junction bases numbered 6, after V lost 6 bases and J lost 5 bases. The CDR3 nucleotides are TGTGCCAGCAGGACCCTAGCGGGAGCGACCGGGGAGCTGTTTTTT. Translation gives CASRTLAGATGELFF.

This clone showed up just a few times. This chain joins TRBV15 and TRBJ2-6; the D is unclear. Between the trimmed V and J ends, which lost 3 bases and 0 bases, there was a span of 6 bases. The V gene's germline CDR1 is LNHNV and CDR2 YYDKDF (reference sequence). The CDR3 is 15 residues long. The CDR3 loop is CATSSPSSGANVLTF. The CDR3 bases are TGTGCCACCAGCAGTCCGAGCTCTGGGGCCAACGTCCTGACTTTC.